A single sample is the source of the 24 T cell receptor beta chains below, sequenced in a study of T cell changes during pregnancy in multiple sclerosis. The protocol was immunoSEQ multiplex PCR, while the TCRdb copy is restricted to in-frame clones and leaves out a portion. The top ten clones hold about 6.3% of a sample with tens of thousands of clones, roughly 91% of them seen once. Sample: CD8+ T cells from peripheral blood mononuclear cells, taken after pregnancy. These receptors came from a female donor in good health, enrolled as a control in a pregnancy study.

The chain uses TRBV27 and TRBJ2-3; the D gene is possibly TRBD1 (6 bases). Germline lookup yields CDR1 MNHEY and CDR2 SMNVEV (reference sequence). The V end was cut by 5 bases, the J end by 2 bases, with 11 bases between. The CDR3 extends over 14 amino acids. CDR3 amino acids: CASSRGQYTDTQYF. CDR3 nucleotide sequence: TGTGCCAGCAGTCGCGGACAGTACACAGATACGCAGTATTTT.

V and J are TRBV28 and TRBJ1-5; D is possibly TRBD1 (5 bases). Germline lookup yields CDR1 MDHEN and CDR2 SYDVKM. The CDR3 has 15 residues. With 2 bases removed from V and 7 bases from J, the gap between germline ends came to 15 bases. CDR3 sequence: CASSLRGRISQPQHF. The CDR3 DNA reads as TGTGCCAGCAGTTTACGGGGGAGGATCTCCCAGCCCCAGCATTTT.

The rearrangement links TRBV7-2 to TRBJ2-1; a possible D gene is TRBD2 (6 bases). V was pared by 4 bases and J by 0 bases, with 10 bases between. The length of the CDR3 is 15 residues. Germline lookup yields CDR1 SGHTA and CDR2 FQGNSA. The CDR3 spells CASSSGGSSYNEQFF. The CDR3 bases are TGTGCCAGCAGCTCCGGGGGTAGCTCCTACAATGAGCAGTTCTTC.

CDR3 coding DNA: TGTGCCAGCAGGTTGAGGGAGATTGGTGGCTACACCTTC. Encoded protein: CASRLREIGGYTF. V usage is TRBV6-4 and J usage is TRBJ1-2; D is unresolved. CDR3 size: 13 residues. CDR1 and CDR2 from the germline V gene are MRHNA and SNTAGT. Trimming pared 6 bases from V and 7 bases from J, leaving 15 bases between.

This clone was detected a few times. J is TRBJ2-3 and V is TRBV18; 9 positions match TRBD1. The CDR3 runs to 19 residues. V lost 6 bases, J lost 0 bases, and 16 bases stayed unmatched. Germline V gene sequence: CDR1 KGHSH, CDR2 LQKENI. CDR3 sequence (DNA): TGTGCCAGCTCGCCCCGGGCCTATAACAGGGGGCCTAGCACAGATACGCAGTATTTT. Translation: CASSPRAYNRGPSTDTQYF. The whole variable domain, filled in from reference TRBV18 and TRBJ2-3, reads NAGVMQNPRHLVRRRGQEARLRCSPMKGHSHVYWYRQLPEEGLKFMVYLQKENIIDESGMPKERFSAEFPKEGPSILRIQQVVRGDSAAYFCASSPRAYNRGPSTDTQYFGPGTRLTVL.

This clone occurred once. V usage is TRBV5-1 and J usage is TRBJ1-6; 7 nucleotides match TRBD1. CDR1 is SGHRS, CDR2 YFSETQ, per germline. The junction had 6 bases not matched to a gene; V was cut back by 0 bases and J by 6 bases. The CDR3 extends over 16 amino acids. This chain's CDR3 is CASSLASGTVNSPLHF. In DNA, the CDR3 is TGCGCCAGCAGCTTGGCCTCCGGGACAGTTAATTCACCCCTCCACTTT.

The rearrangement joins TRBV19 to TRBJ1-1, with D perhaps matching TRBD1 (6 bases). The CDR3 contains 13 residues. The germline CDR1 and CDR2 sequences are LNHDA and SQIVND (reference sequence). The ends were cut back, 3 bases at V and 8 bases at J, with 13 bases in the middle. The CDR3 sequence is CASSILVGAEAFF. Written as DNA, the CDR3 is TGTGCCAGTAGTATTTTGGTGGGGGCGGAAGCTTTCTTT.

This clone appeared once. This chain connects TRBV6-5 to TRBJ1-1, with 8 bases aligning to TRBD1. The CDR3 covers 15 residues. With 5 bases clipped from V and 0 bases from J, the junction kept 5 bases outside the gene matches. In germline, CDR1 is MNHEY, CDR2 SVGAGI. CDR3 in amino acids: CASSPRDRMNTEAFF. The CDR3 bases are TGTGCCAGCAGTCCCCGGGACAGGATGAACACTGAAGCTTTCTTT.

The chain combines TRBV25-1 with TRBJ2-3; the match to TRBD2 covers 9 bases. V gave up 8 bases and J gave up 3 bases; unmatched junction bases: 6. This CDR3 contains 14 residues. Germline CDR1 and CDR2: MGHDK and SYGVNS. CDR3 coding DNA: TGTGCCAGCTCACTGGCGGGGGGGACAGATACGCAGTATTTT. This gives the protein CASSLAGGTDTQYF.

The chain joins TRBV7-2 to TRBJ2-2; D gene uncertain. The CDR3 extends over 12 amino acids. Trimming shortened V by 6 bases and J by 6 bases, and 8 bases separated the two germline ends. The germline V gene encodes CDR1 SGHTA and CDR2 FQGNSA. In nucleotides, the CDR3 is TGTGCCAGCAGGTTATCTCCCGGGGAGCTGTTTTTT. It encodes CASRLSPGELFF. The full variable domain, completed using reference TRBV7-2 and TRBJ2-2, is GAGVSQSPSNKVTEKGKDVELRCDPISGHTALYWYRQSLGQGLEFLIYFQGNSAPDKSGLPSDRFSAERTGGSVSTLTIQRTQQEDSAVYLCASRLSPGELFFGEGSRLTVL.

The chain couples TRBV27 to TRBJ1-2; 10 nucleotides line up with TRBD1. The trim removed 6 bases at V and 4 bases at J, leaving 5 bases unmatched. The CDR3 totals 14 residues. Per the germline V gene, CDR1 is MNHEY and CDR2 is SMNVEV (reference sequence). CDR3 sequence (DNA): TGTGCCAGCAGCGGGACAGGGGTTGGCTATGGCTACACCTTC. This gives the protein CASSGTGVGYGYTF.

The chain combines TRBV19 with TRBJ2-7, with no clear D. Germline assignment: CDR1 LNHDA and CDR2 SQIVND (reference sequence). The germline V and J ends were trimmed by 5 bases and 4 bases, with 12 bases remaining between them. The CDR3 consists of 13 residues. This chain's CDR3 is CASSPSSVYEQYF. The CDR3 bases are TGTGCCAGTAGTCCAAGCTCCGTTTACGAGCAGTACTTC.

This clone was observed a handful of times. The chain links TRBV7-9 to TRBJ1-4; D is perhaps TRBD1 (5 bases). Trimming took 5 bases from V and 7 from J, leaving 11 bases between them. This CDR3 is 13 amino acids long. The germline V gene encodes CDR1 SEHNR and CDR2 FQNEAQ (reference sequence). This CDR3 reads CASSPGHSEKLFF. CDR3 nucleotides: TGTGCCAGCAGCCCAGGACACAGTGAAAAACTGTTTTTT. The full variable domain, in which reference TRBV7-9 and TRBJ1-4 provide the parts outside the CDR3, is DTGVSQNPRHKITKRGQNVTFRCDPISEHNRLYWYRQTLGQGPEFLTYFQNEAQLEKSRLLSDRFSAERPKGSFSTLEIQRTEQGDSAMYLCASSPGHSEKLFFGSGTQLSVL.

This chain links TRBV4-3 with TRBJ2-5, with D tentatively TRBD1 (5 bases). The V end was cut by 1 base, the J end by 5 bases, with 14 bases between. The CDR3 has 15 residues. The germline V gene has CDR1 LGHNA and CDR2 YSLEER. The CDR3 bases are TGCGCCAGCAGCCAAGGGCAGGGTTATGGGGAGACCCAGTACTTC. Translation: CASSQGQGYGETQYF.

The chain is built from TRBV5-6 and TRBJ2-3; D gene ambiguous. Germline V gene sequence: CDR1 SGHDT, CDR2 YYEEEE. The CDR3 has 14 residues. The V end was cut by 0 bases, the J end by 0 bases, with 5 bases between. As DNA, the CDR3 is TGTGCCAGCAGCTTGGGAGCCAGCACAGATACGCAGTATTTT. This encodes CASSLGASTDTQYF.

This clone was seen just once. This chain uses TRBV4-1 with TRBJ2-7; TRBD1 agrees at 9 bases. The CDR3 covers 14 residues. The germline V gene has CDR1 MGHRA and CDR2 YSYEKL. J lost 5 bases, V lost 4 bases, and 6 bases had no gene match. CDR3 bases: TGCGCCAGCAGCCTCCGGGACAGGGCGGACGAGCAGTACTTC. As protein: CASSLRDRADEQYF.

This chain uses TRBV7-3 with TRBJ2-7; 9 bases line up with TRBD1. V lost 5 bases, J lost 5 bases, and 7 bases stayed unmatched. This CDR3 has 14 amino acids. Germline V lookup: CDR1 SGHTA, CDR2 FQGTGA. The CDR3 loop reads CASSRGQGNNEQYF. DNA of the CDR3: TGTGCCAGCAGCCGAGGACAGGGGAACAACGAGCAGTACTTC.

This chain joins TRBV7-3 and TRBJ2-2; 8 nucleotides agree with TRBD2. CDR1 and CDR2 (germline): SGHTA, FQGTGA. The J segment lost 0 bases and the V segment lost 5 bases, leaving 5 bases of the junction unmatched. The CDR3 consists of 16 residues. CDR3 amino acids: CASSLSGATNTGELFF. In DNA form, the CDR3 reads TGTGCCAGCAGCCTTAGCGGGGCTACGAACACCGGGGAGCTGTTTTTT.

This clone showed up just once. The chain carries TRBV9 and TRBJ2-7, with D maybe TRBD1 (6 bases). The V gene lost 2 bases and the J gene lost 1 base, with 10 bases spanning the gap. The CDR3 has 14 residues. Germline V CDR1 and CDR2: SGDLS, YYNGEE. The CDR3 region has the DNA TGTGCCAGCAGCGTTCACAGGGTTTCCTACGAGCAGTACTTC. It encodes CASSVHRVSYEQYF.

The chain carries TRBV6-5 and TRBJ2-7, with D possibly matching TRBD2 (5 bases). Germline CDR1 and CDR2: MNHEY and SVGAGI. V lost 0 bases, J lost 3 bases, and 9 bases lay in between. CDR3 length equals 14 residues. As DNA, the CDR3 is TGTGCCAGCAGTTACTCCCGGGGTATCTACGAGCAGTACTTC. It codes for CASSYSRGIYEQYF.

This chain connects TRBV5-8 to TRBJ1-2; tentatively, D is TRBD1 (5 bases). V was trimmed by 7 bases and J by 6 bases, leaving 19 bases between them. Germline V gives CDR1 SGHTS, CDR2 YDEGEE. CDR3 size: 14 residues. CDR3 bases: TGTGCCAGCGTCCCCTGGGGGGGTGCGGATGGCTACACCTTC. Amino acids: CASVPWGGADGYTF.

CDR3 bases: TGCAGCGTTGAAGCCGGGACAGGGTCCTACGAGCAGTACTTC. Translation gives CSVEAGTGSYEQYF. The chain combines TRBV29-1 with TRBJ2-7; 9 positions agree with TRBD1. V trimming: 1 base; J trimming: 1 base; junction bases outside the gene matches: 2. The CDR3 is 14 residues long. Germline V gene data show CDR1 as SQVTM and CDR2 as ANQGSEA.

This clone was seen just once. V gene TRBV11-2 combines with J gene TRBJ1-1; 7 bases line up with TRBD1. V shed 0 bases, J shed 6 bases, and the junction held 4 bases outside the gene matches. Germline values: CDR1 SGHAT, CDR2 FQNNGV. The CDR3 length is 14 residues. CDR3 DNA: TGTGCCAGCAGCTTAGAACCCACAGGGGCTGAAGCTTTCTTT. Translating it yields CASSLEPTGAEAFF.

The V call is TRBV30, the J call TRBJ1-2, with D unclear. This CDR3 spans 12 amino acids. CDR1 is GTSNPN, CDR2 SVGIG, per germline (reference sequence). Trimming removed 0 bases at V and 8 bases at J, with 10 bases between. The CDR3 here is CAWSVQPGGYTF. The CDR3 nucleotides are TGTGCCTGGAGTGTACAACCCGGGGGCTACACCTTC.